This record looks at one TCR beta chain sequence and its context. Its antigen is undetermined. This specimen belongs to a study of long-term antiretroviral therapy in people with HIV. The study, taken as a whole, reports: It was observed that HIV repertoires exhibited narrower CDR3 length ranges than controls. For ART adherence, viral resistance and therapy changes, no data were available. ART-treated samples gained diversity yet remained below transplant donor controls.

Per donor, a minimum of one pre-ART and a minimum of two post-ART PBMC samples were available. A v3.0 immunoSEQ assay was performed at survey level. Libraries were prepared by immunoSEQ multiplex PCR; TCRdb keeps only in-frame clonotypes and omits some of them. There are tens of thousands of clones in the sample; over 85% occur only once, and 5.5% to 7% lies in the top ten. The sequence came from a woman aged 40 to 55 with HIV. The sequences come from unsorted PBMCs, collected roughly 6.3 years after starting antiretroviral therapy.

CDR3 DNA sequence: TGTGCCAGCAGCGTACTGGGGGTGGGTGGCTACACCTTC. Protein sequence: CASSVLGVGGYTF. V and J are TRBV5-4 and TRBJ1-2; weak D call: TRBD1 (5 bases). The V end lost 4 bases, the J end lost 7 bases, and 14 bases lay between the germline ends. Germline V gene sequence: CDR1 SGHNT, CDR2 YYREEE (reference sequence). The CDR3 totals 13 residues.